This is a list of T cell receptor beta chains from one sample in a study of shared clonotypes between healthy human individuals. The repertoire was sequenced with immunoSEQ multiplex PCR; TCRdb's copy has only in-frame clones and lacks some. The table has nearly 2 million clones, roughly 95% seen once. Sequenced material: naive CD8+ T cells sorted from blood. The source of these receptors is a man aged 18 to 30 in good health. Each CDR3 is given with its conserved first and last residue. The D gene is left open where the match is weak. Part of the rows lack a size; the others show once, few, many or a class for expanded clones.

d_call | j_call | v_call | clone_size | cdr3_aa | cdr3_nt
- | TRBJ1-1 | TRBV6-5 | once | CASSSSGFLLNTEAFF | TGTGCCAGCAGTTCATCAGGGTTCTTGTTAAACACTGAAGCTTTCTTT
- | TRBJ1-4 | TRBV30 | - | CAWRKTGGGGPMTNEKLFF | TGTGCCTGGAGGAAGACAGGTGGCGGAGGCCCAATGACGAATGAAAAACTGTTTTTT
TRBD2 | TRBJ2-7 | TRBV4-1 | - | CASSQSSGRYEQYF | TGCGCCAGCAGCCAATCTAGCGGGAGATACGAGCAGTACTTC
- | TRBJ2-3 | TRBV27 | - | CASTPMGGLASDTQYF | TGTGCCAGCACTCCAATGGGGGGGCTAGCTTCAGATACGCAGTATTTT
- | TRBJ2-2 | TRBV27 | - | CASSLIGGANTGELFF | TGTGCCAGCAGTTTAATCGGCGGGGCTAACACCGGGGAGCTGTTTTTT
TRBD2 | TRBJ2-1 | TRBV29-1 | - | CSVESPGLAAYNEQFF | TGCAGCGTTGAGTCTCCGGGACTAGCAGCCTACAATGAGCAGTTCTTC
- | TRBJ2-7 | TRBV5-6 | - | CASSPWAGEDEQYF | TGTGCCAGCAGCCCATGGGCAGGGGAAGACGAGCAGTACTTC
- | TRBJ2-7 | TRBV19 | once | CASSISLDSLGYEQYF | TGTGCCAGTAGTATTAGTCTGGATTCCCTCGGCTACGAGCAGTACTTC
- | TRBJ2-7 | TRBV5-1 | - | CASSLATASYEQYF | TGCGCCAGCAGCTTGGCGACCGCCTCCTACGAGCAGTACTTC
- | TRBJ2-7 | TRBV5-6 | once | CASRNGPYEQYF | TGTGCCAGCAGAAATGGGCCCTACGAGCAGTACTTC
TRBD2 | TRBJ2-1 | TRBV5-1 | - | CASSPSGGAGNEQFF | TGCGCCAGCAGCCCCAGCGGGGGGGCGGGCAATGAGCAGTTCTTC
TRBD1 | TRBJ2-7 | TRBV14 | - | CASSPDRGHEQYF | TGTGCCAGCAGCCCGGACAGGGGGCACGAGCAGTACTTC
- | TRBJ1-6 | TRBV5-1 | - | CASSLAGTYSPLHF | TGCGCCAGCAGCCTGGCAGGAACTTATTCACCCCTCCACTTT
- | TRBJ2-1 | TRBV6-5 | - | CASGTPDNEQFF | TGTGCCAGTGGGACACCGGACAATGAGCAGTTCTTC
- | TRBJ2-7 | TRBV7-9 | - | CASSPTAGSYEQYF | TGTGCCAGCAGCCCTACCGCAGGGTCTTACGAGCAGTACTTC
- | TRBJ2-1 | TRBV14 | - | CASSQDWPSRFF | TGTGCCAGCAGCCAAGACTGGCCTAGCCGTTTCTTC
TRBD1 | TRBJ1-1 | TRBV11-2 | - | CASRDTGGPNTEAFF | TGTGCCAGCAGGGACACAGGGGGCCCGAACACTGAAGCTTTCTTT
TRBD1 | TRBJ2-7 | TRBV6-1 | - | CASTDGPGGYEQYF | TGTGCCAGCACCGACGGGCCAGGGGGATACGAGCAGTACTTC
- | TRBJ2-7 | TRBV7-9 | once | CASSFPGAGEQYF | TGTGCCAGCAGCTTCCCAGGGGCGGGCGAGCAGTACTTC
TRBD2 | TRBJ2-7 | TRBV10-3 | - | CAISESAGTNSYEQYF | TGTGCCATCAGTGAGTCGGCAGGGACTAACTCCTACGAGCAGTACTTC
- | TRBJ2-1 | TRBV10-3 | - | CAISEPGYNEQFF | TGTGCCATCAGTGAACCGGGATACAATGAGCAGTTCTTC
- | TRBJ1-2 | TRBV7-9 | - | CASSLSWGAADGYTF | TGTGCCAGCAGCTTATCATGGGGCGCGGCGGATGGCTACACCTTC
TRBD1 | TRBJ2-7 | TRBV28 | - | CASSLTGKEQYF | TGTGCCAGCAGTTTGACAGGGAAAGAGCAGTACTTC
- | TRBJ2-3 | TRBV11-2 | - | CASSLGLIADTQYF | TGTGCCAGCAGCTTGGGTCTAATCGCAGATACGCAGTATTTT
TRBD2 | TRBJ2-7 | TRBV9 | - | CASSDTSGSYEQYF | TGTGCCAGCAGCGACACTAGCGGCTCCTACGAGCAGTACTTC
- | TRBJ1-1 | TRBV6-6 | - | CASSYSPGANTEAFF | TGTGCCAGCAGTTACTCGCCAGGGGCGAACACTGAAGCTTTCTTT
- | TRBJ1-2 | TRBV12-5 | - | CASGGRFYGYTF | TGTGCTAGTGGTGGACGGTTCTATGGCTACACCTTC
TRBD1 | TRBJ2-7 | TRBV5-1 | - | CASSLIGTGVEQYF | TGCGCCAGCAGCTTGATTGGGACAGGGGTCGAGCAGTACTTC